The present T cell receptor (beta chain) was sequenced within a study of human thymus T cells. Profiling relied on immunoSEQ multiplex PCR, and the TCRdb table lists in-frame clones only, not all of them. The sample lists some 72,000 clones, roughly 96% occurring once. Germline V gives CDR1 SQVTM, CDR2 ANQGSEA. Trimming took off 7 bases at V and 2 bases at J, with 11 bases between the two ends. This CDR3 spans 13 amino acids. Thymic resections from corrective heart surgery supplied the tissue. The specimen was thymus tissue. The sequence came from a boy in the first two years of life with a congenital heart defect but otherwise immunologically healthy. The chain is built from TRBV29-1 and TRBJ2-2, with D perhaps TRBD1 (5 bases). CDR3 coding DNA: TGCAGCGCCTCGGACAACAACACCGGGGAGCTGTTTTTT. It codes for CSASDNNTGELFF.